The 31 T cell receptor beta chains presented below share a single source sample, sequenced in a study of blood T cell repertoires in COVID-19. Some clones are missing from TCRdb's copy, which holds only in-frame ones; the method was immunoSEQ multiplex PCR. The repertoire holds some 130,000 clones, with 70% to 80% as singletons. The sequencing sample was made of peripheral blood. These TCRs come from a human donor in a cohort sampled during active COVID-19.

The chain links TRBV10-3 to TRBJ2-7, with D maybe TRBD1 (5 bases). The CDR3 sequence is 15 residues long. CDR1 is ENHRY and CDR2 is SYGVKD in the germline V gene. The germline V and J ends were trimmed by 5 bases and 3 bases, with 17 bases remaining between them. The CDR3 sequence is CAISSLDSLNYEQYF. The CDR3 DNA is TGTGCCATCAGTTCCCTAGACAGCCTGAACTACGAGCAGTACTTC.

The CDR3 is CASSPTGQVLYNEQFF. Here the CDR3 DNA reads TGTGCCAGCTCACCAACGGGACAGGTACTGTACAATGAGCAGTTCTTC. The rearrangement uses TRBV18 and TRBJ2-1, with 8 bases aligning to TRBD1. CDR3 length equals 16 residues. V lost 2 bases and J lost 4; bases outside the gene matches: 7. The germline V gene encodes CDR1 KGHSH and CDR2 LQKENI. Complete variable domain (other parts from reference TRBV18 and TRBJ2-1): NAGVMQNPRHLVRRRGQEARLRCSPMKGHSHVYWYRQLPEEGLKFMVYLQKENIIDESGMPKERFSAEFPKEGPSILRIQQVVRGDSAAYFCASSPTGQVLYNEQFFGPGTRLTVL.

CDR3 sequence: CASSDPTGNFGNTEAFF. The CDR3 region has the DNA TGTGCCAGCAGTGATCCGACAGGAAACTTTGGGAACACTGAAGCTTTCTTT. The V call is TRBV6-1, the J call TRBJ1-1; TRBD1 might be the D (6 bases). Trimming stripped 3 bases from V and 1 base from J, with 18 bases between. Germline V CDR1 and CDR2: MNHNS, SASEGT. The CDR3 extends over 17 amino acids.

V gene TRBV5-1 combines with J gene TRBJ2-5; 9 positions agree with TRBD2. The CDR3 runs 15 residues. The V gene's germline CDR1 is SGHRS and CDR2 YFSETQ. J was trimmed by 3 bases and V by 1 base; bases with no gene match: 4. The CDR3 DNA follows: TGCGCCAGCAGCTTGTGGGCTAGCGGGAAAGAGACCCAGTACTTC. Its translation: CASSLWASGKETQYF.

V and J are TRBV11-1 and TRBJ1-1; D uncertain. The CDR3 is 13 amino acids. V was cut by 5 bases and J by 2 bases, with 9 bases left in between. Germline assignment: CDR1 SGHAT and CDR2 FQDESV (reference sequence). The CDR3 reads CASSNPGNTEAFF. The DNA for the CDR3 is TGTGCCAGCAGCAATCCGGGAAACACTGAAGCTTTCTTT.

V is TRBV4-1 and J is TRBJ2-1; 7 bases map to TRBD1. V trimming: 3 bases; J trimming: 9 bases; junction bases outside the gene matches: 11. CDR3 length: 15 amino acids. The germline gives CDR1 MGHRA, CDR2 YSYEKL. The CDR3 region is CASSQGQTRGGEQFF. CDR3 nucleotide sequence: TGCGCCAGCAGCCAGGGACAGACCCGAGGGGGTGAGCAGTTCTTC.

In DNA, the CDR3 is TGTGCCAGCAGCTTAGTCTCTACCGGGACAGCTAATGAAAAACTGTTTTTT. Protein sequence: CASSLVSTGTANEKLFF. The gene calls are TRBV7-9 and TRBJ1-4; 7 bases match TRBD1. With V trimmed by 1 base and J by 3 bases, 8 bases remained unmatched. The length of the CDR3 is 17 residues. Germline lookup yields CDR1 SEHNR and CDR2 FQNEAQ (reference sequence).

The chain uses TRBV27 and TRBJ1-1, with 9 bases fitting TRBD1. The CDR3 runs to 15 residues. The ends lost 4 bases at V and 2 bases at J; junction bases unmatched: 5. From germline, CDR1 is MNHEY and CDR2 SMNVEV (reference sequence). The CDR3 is CASSYYRGLNTEAFF. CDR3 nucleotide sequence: TGTGCCAGCAGTTACTACAGGGGGCTAAACACTGAAGCTTTCTTT.

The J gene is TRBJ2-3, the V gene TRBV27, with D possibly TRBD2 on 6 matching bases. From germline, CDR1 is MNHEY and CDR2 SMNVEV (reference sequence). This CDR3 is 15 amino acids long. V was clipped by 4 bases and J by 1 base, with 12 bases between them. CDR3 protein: CASSSRAGRTDTQYF. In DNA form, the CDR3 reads TGTGCCAGCAGTTCTCGGGCGGGGCGCACAGATACGCAGTATTTT.

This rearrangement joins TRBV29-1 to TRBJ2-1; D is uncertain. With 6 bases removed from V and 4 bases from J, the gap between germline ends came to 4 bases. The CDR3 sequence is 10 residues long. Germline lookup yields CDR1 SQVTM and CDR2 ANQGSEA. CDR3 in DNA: TGCAGCGTCTCGTACAATGAGCAGTTCTTC. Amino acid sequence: CSVSYNEQFF.

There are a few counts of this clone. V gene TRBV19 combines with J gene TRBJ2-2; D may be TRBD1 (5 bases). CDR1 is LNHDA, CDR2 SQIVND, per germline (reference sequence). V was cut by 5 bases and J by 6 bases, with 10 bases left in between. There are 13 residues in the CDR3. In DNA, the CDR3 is TGTGCCAGTAGTGCCCAGGGCGCCGGGGAGCTGTTTTTT. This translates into CASSAQGAGELFF.

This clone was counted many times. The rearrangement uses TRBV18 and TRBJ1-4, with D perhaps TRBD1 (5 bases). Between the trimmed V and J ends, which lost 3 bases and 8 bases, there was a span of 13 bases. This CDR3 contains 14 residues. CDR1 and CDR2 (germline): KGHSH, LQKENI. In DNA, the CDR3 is TGTGCCAGCTCACCGGGACTGGCGGGGGAAAAACTGTTTTTT. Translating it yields CASSPGLAGEKLFF.

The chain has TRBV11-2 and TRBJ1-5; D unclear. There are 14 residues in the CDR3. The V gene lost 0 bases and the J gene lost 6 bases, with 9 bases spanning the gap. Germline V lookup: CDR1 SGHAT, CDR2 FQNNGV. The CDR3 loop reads CASSLDVAAQPQHF. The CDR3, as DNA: TGTGCCAGCAGCTTAGACGTCGCGGCTCAGCCCCAGCATTTT.

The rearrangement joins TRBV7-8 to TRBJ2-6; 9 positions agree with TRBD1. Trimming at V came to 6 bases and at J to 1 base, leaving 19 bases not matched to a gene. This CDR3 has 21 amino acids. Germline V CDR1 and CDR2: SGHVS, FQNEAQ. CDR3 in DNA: TGTGCCAGCAGATCTATGGGAGGCATCGGGACAGGGAGTTCTGGGGCCAACGTCCTGACTTTC. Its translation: CASRSMGGIGTGSSGANVLTF. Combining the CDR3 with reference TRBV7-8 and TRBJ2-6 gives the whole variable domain GAGVSQSPRYKVAKRGQDVALRCDPISGHVSLFWYQQALGQGPEFLTYFQNEAQLDKSGLPSDRFFAERPEGSVSTLKIQRTQQEDSAVYLCASRSMGGIGTGSSGANVLTFGAGSRLTVL.

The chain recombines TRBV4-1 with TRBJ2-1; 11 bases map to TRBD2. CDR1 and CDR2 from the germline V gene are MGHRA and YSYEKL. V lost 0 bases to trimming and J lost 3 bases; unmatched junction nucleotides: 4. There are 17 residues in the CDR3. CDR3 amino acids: CASSQELAGAHYNEQFF. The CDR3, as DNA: TGCGCCAGCAGCCAAGAACTAGCGGGGGCCCACTACAATGAGCAGTTCTTC.

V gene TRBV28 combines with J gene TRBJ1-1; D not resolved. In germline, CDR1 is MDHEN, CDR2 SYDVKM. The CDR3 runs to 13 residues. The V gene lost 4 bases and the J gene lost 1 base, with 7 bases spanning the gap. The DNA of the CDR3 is TGTGCCAGCAGTTCCTACAGGAACACTGAAGCTTTCTTT. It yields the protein CASSSYRNTEAFF. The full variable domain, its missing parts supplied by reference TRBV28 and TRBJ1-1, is DVKVTQSSRYLVKRTGEKVFLECVQDMDHENMFWYRQDPGLGLRLIYFSYDVKMKEKGDIPEGYSVSREKKERFSLILESASTNQTSMYLCASSSYRNTEAFFGQGTRLTVV.

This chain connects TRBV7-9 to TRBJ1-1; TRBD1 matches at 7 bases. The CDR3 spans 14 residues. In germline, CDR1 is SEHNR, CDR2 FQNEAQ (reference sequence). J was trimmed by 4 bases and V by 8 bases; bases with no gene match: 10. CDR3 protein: CASSPGGLGTEAFF. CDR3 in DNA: TGTGCCAGCTCCCCAGGGGGGTTAGGCACTGAAGCTTTCTTT.

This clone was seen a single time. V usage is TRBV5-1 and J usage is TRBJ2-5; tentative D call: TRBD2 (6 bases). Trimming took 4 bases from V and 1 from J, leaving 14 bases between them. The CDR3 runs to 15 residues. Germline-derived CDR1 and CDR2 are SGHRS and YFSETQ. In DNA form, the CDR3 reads TGCGCCAGCAGCGGGAATCAGGGAGGCCAAGAGACCCAGTACTTC. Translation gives CASSGNQGGQETQYF.

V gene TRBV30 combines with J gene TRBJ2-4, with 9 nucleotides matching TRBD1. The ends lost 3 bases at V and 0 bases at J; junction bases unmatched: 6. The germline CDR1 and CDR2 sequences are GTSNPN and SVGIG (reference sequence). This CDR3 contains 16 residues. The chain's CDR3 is CAWRDGQGIAKNIQYF. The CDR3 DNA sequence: TGTGCCTGGAGAGATGGACAGGGGATAGCCAAAAACATTCAGTACTTC.

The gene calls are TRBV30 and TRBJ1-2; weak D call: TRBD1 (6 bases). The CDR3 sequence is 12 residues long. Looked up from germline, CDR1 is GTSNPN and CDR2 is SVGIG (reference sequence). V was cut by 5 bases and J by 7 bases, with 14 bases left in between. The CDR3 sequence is CAWEDRLFGYTF. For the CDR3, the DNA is TGTGCCTGGGAAGACAGGCTTTTTGGCTACACCTTC. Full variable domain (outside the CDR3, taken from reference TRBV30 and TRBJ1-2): SQTIHQWPATLVQPVGSPLSLECTVEGTSNPNLYWYRQAAGRGLQLLFYSVGIGQISSEVPQNLSASRPQDRQFILSSKKLLLSDSGFYLCAWEDRLFGYTFGSGTRLTVV.

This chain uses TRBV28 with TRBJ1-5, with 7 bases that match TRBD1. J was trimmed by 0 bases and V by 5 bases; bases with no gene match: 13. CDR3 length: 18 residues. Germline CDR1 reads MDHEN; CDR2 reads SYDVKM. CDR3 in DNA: TGTGCCAGCAGTCCGGGACAGCTGATAACTTATAGCAATCAGCCCCAGCATTTT. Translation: CASSPGQLITYSNQPQHF.

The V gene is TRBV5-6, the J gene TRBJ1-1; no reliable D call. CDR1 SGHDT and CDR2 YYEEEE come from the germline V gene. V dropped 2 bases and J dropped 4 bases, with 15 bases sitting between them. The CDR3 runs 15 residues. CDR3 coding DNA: TGTGCCAGCAGCTTACAACTCGTACCGGGCACTGAAGCTTTCTTT. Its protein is CASSLQLVPGTEAFF.

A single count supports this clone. The CDR3 nucleotides are TGCGCCAGCAGCTTGGCGATTAGCGGGGGGGCCGGTGGAGATACGCAGTATTTT. Translation gives CASSLAISGGAGGDTQYF. The rearrangement uses TRBV5-1 and TRBJ2-3; the match to TRBD2 covers 11 bases. In germline, CDR1 is SGHRS, CDR2 YFSETQ. V trimming: 0 bases; J trimming: 5 bases; junction bases outside the gene matches: 11. There are 18 residues in the CDR3.

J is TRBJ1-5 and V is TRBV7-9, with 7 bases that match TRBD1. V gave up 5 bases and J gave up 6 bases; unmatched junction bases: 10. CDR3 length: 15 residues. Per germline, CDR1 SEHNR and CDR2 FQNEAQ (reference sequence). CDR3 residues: CASSTDRARGQPQHF. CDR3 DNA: TGTGCCAGCAGCACCGACAGGGCGAGGGGTCAGCCCCAGCATTTT.

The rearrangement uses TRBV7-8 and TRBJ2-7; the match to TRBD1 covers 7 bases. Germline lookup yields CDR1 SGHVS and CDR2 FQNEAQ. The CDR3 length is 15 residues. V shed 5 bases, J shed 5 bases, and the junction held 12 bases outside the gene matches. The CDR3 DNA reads TGTGCCAGCAGCGTGACAGGGAGCGGTGCCCACGAGCAGTACTTC. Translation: CASSVTGSGAHEQYF.

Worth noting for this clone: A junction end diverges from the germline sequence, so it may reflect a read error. The CDR3 bases are TGTGCCGGCAGCTCGAGGGGGTTCGACTACGAGCAGTACTTC. Protein product: CAGSSRGFDYEQYF. The V gene is TRBV13, the J gene TRBJ2-7; tentatively, D is TRBD1 (6 bases). This CDR3 has 14 residues. The germline CDR1 and CDR2 sequences are PRHDT and FYEKMQ (reference sequence).

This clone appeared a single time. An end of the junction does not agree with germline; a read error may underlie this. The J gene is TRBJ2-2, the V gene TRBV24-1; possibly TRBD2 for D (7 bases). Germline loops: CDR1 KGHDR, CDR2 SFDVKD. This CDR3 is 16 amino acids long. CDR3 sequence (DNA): TGCGCCACCAGTGATGGGGGGGGGCCGAACACCGGGGAGCTGTTTTTT. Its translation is CATSDGGGPNTGELFF.

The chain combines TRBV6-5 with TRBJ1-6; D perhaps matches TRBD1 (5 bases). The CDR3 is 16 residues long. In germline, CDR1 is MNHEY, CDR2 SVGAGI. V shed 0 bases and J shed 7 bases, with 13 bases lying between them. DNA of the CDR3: TGTGCCAGCAGTTACTCCGCTGGCCAGGGAAATTCACCCCTCCACTTT. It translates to CASSYSAGQGNSPLHF.

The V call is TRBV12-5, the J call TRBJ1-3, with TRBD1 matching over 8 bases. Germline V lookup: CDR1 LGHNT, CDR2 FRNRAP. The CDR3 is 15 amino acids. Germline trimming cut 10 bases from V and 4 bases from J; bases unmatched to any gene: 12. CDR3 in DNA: TGTGCTACCTCGGGGACAGGAAAACCCGGAAACACCATATATTTT. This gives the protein CATSGTGKPGNTIYF.

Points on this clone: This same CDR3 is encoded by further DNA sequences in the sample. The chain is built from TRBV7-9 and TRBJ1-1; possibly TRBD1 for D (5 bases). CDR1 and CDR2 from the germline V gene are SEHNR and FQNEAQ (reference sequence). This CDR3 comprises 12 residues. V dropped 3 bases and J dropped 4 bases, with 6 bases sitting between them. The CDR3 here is CASSFQGTEAFF. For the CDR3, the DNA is TGTGCCAGCAGCTTTCAGGGCACTGAAGCTTTCTTT. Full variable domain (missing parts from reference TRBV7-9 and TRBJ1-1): DTGVSQNPRHKITKRGQNVTFRCDPISEHNRLYWYRQTLGQGPEFLTYFQNEAQLEKSRLLSDRFSAERPKGSFSTLEIQRTEQGDSAMYLCASSFQGTEAFFGQGTRLTVV.

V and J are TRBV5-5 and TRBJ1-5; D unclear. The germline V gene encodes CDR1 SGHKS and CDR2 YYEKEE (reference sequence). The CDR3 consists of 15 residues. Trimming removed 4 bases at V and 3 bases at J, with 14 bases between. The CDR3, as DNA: TGTGCCAGCAGCCTCACTTCGGGAGTCAATCAGCCCCAGCATTTT. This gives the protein CASSLTSGVNQPQHF.